These 27 T cell receptor beta chains originate from one sample sequenced in a study of blood T cells in healthy people across ages. Next came a second PCR, run for about 7 to 12 cycles, which used a sample-barcoded 5' primer along with a J-beta primer mix. TCRdb re-called the 5' RACE reads with MiXCR, one entry per CDR3 protein. The sample contains roughly 650,000 distinct CDR3 sequences, about 30% of which appear only once. Sequencing input: blood. Receptors were obtained from a woman aged 80 or over in good health.

In this sample, this clonotype turned up a few times. A much larger clone lies one base from this, so it may be a read error. This chain joins TRBV7-2 and TRBJ2-5, with a tentative D call TRBD2 (5 bases). Germline CDR1 SGHTA, CDR2 FQGNSA. The CDR3 contains 15 residues. The V and J ends lost 2 bases and 1 base respectively, with 11 bases between them. DNA of the CDR3: TGTGCCAGCAGCTTAACGTTGGACTTCCAAGAGACCCAGTACTTC. It specifies CASSLTLDFQETQYF.

Only a few counts were recorded for this clonotype. Since a much larger clone is just one base distant, this may be a read error. The chain uses TRBV4-3 and TRBJ2-1; possibly TRBD2 for D (6 bases). The germline V and J ends were trimmed by 1 base and 7 bases, with 14 bases remaining between them. The CDR3 contains 15 residues. CDR1 and CDR2 from the germline V gene are LGHNA and YSLEER. The CDR3 loop reads CASSQGAGSRNEQFF. The CDR3 nucleotides are TGCGCCAGCAGCCAAGGGGCGGGGTCCCGGAATGAGCAGTTCTTC.

On this clonotype: A much larger clone differs by one base, so this may be a read error. The chain has TRBV28 and TRBJ1-2; D gene ambiguous. The CDR3 runs to 12 residues. Germline values: CDR1 MDHEN, CDR2 SYDVKM. V was trimmed by 8 bases and J by 4 bases, leaving 11 bases between them. CDR3 region: CASGVETYGYTF. As DNA, the CDR3 is TGTGCCAGCGGGGTGGAGACCTATGGCTACACCTTC.

The chain is built from TRBV20-1 and TRBJ2-1; D is tentatively TRBD1 or TRBD2 (7 bases each). This CDR3 comprises 15 residues. The V gene's germline CDR1 is DFQATT and CDR2 SNEGSKA (reference sequence). Trimming cost V 3 bases and J 1 base, with 13 bases left between them. CDR3 bases: TGCAGTGCTAGTGCAGGGGGGGCTTCCTACAATGAGCAGTTCTTC. Translating it yields CSASAGGASYNEQFF.

This clonotype was picked up a small number of times. The chain employs TRBV7-2 and TRBJ1-5; D not certain. Trimming took 1 base from V and 2 from J, leaving 15 bases between them. CDR3 size: 17 residues. Germline values: CDR1 SGHTA, CDR2 FQGNSA. The CDR3 coding sequence is TGTGCCAGCAGCTTAGATAGGCCGGGGATGGGCAATCAGCCCCAGCATTTT. This translates into CASSLDRPGMGNQPQHF.

The chain couples TRBV5-4 to TRBJ2-5, with 8 nucleotides matching TRBD1. TRBJ2-7 explains the end of the DNA better; the J call may be wrong. Looked up from germline, CDR1 is SGHNT and CDR2 is YYREEE (reference sequence). The CDR3 totals 14 residues. As DNA, the CDR3 is TGTGCCAGCAGCTTAAGGACAGGGAAGTACGAGCAGTACTTC. Residues: CASSLRTGKYEQYF.

A word on this clonotype: At one boundary the junction diverges from the germline segment, which might be a read error. As DNA, the CDR3 is TGCGCCAGCAGCCAAGGAGAGGCAGGGGGCAACCCTACAGATACGCGGTATTTT. It yields the protein CASSQGEAGGNPTDTRYF. The chain uses TRBV4-1 and TRBJ2-3; 8 nucleotides line up with TRBD1. The germline V gene encodes CDR1 MGHRA and CDR2 YSYEKL. This CDR3 has 18 amino acids.

This clonotype was observed a handful of times. A much larger clone lies a single base off, so this may be a read error. The chain uses TRBV7-2 and TRBJ2-7; 8 nucleotides match TRBD2. After removal of 0 bases from V and 5 bases from J, the junction contained 6 bases not matched to a gene. This CDR3 contains 15 residues. In germline, CDR1 is SGHTA, CDR2 FQGNSA. The DNA of the CDR3 is TGTGCCAGCAGCTTAGCGCCGGGGGGGCGCAACGAGCAGTACTTC. Protein: CASSLAPGGRNEQYF.

In this sample, this clonotype turned up many times. The chain links TRBV20-1 to TRBJ1-6; D remains ambiguous. Germline CDR1 reads DFQATT; CDR2 reads SNEGSKA (reference sequence). The CDR3 runs to 17 residues. V was shortened by 1 base and J by 7 bases, with 20 bases between the two germline ends. CDR3 protein: CSARGEAASLPNSPLHF. CDR3 nucleotide sequence: TGCAGTGCTAGAGGAGAGGCAGCCTCCCTTCCCAATTCACCCCTCCACTTT.

Ten or more counts support this clonotype. The CDR3 region is CAISGEGLGQETQYF. As DNA, the CDR3 is TGTGCCATCAGTGGGGAGGGACTCGGGCAAGAGACCCAGTACTTC. The chain has TRBV10-3 and TRBJ2-5, with 7 bases matching TRBD2. CDR1 and CDR2 (germline): ENHRY, SYGVKD. This CDR3 spans 15 amino acids. V lost 4 bases to trimming and J lost 2 bases; unmatched junction nucleotides: 7.

This clonotype has only a few counts. The chain carries TRBV4-1 and TRBJ1-5, with a possible D match to TRBD1 (6 bases). This CDR3 is 15 amino acids long. Trimming left V 2 bases short and J 4 bases short, with 12 bases between. Per germline, CDR1 MGHRA and CDR2 YSYEKL. CDR3 DNA sequence: TGCGCCAGCAGCCAACTCATGGGGACAAATCAGCCCCAGCATTTT. Residues: CASSQLMGTNQPQHF.

About this clonotype itself: A clone one base away is much larger, so this may be a read error. The rearrangement joins TRBV7-6 to TRBJ2-5; weak D call: TRBD1 (5 bases). CDR1 SGHVS and CDR2 FNYEAQ come from the germline V gene. This CDR3 comprises 15 residues. CDR3 region: CAGSPFQGRSETQYF. The DNA for the CDR3 is TGTGCCGGCAGCCCGTTTCAGGGTCGGTCGGAGACCCAGTACTTC.

This chain uses TRBV12-3 or TRBV12-4 with TRBJ2-7; D tentatively fits TRBD1 or TRBD2 (5 bases each). The CDR3 contains 13 residues. V shed 6 bases and J shed 3 bases, with 12 bases lying between them. CDR3 protein: CASSGDGFYEQYF. DNA for the CDR3: TGTGCCAGCAGCGGGGACGGTTTCTACGAGCAGTACTTC.

This clonotype has at least ten counts. The chain has TRBV7-3 and TRBJ2-1, with a possible D match to TRBD2 (7 bases). With 1 base removed from V and 4 bases from J, the gap between germline ends came to 14 bases. This CDR3 contains 16 residues. CDR1 is SGHTA and CDR2 is FQGTGA in the germline V gene. The CDR3 loop reads CASSLNGGGGYNEQFF. The CDR3 bases are TGTGCCAGCAGCTTAAACGGCGGGGGCGGTTACAATGAGCAGTTCTTC.

At least ten counts were recorded for this clonotype. This chain uses TRBV6-2 or TRBV6-3 with TRBJ2-1; D is possibly TRBD1 (6 bases). Germline-derived CDR1 and CDR2 are MNHEY and SVGEGT. V was pared by 2 bases and J by 3 bases, with 8 bases between. The CDR3 is 14 residues long. CDR3 nucleotides: TGTGCCAGCAGTTACGACAGGAACTACAATGAGCAGTTCTTC. It codes for CASSYDRNYNEQFF.

This clonotype came up many times. The genes are TRBV11-2 and TRBJ2-5, with D possibly TRBD1 on 6 matching bases. CDR3 length equals 15 residues. V lost 5 bases and J lost 4, with 17 bases in between. Germline-derived CDR1 and CDR2 are SGHAT and FQNNGV. The CDR3 DNA follows: TGTGCCAGCAGCCTCTGGACAGAGACTCGAGAGACCCAGTACTTC. Encoded protein: CASSLWTETRETQYF.

In DNA form, the CDR3 reads TGTGCCAGCAGCTCGCCGAGGGGGAGGGCAACGTATGGCTACACCTTC. Amino acid sequence: CASSSPRGRATYGYTF. This chain uses TRBV7-9 with TRBJ1-2, with D perhaps TRBD1 (6 bases). Germline V gives CDR1 SEHNR, CDR2 FQNEAQ (reference sequence). This CDR3 contains 16 residues. V lost 4 bases, J lost 5 bases, and 20 bases lay in between.

This clonotype was counted ten times or more. This rearrangement joins TRBV20-1 to TRBJ1-5; D possibly corresponds to TRBD1 (5 bases). Germline-derived CDR1 and CDR2 are DFQATT and SNEGSKA (reference sequence). With 7 bases removed from V and 1 base from J, the gap between germline ends came to 11 bases. The CDR3 loop spans 13 amino acids. CDR3 protein: CSVVRDSNQPQHF. In DNA, the CDR3 is TGCAGTGTTGTACGGGACAGCAATCAGCCCCAGCATTTT.

At least ten counts were recorded for this clonotype. V and J are TRBV7-2 and TRBJ2-3, with D unclear. The V gene lost 5 bases and the J gene lost 1 base, with 13 bases spanning the gap. The CDR3 is 15 residues long. Germline V CDR1 and CDR2: SGHTA, FQGNSA. CDR3 in amino acids: CASSASGSRTDTQYF. The CDR3, as DNA: TGTGCCAGCAGCGCATCGGGTTCCCGCACAGATACGCAGTATTTT.

V usage is TRBV12-3 or TRBV12-4 and J usage is TRBJ2-1; D remains ambiguous. Between the trimmed V and J ends, which lost 1 base and 10 bases, there was a span of 8 bases. The CDR3 length is 12 residues. The CDR3 nucleotides are TGTGCCAGCAGTTTAGGAGGCTACGAGCAGTTCTTC. This sequence encodes CASSLGGYEQFF.

V and J are TRBV12-3 or TRBV12-4 and TRBJ1-2, with a weak D call TRBD1 (5 bases). V gave up 6 bases and J gave up 4 bases, with 12 bases separating them. The CDR3 loop spans 13 amino acids. In nucleotides, the CDR3 is TGTGCCAGCAGGCCCCAGGGTACCTATGGCTACACCTTC. It specifies CASRPQGTYGYTF.

Many counts were recorded for this clonotype. The chain uses TRBV7-8 and TRBJ1-1; maybe TRBD1 (6 bases). CDR3 length: 13 residues. Trimming shortened V by 5 bases and J by 1 base, and 8 bases separated the two germline ends. Germline V gene data show CDR1 as SGHVS and CDR2 as FQNEAQ. CDR3 protein: CASSQQGNTEAFF. DNA for the CDR3: TGTGCCAGCAGCCAACAGGGGAACACTGAAGCTTTCTTT.

At least ten counts were recorded for this clonotype. This sequence joins TRBV2 and TRBJ2-4; D gene unclear. Germline CDR1 reads SNHLY; CDR2 reads FYNNEI. The V end was cut by 6 bases, the J end by 1 base, with 16 bases between. The CDR3 totals 16 residues. CDR3 residues: CASRVGSLGAKNIQYF. The DNA of the CDR3 is TGTGCCAGCAGGGTGGGCTCCCTTGGGGCCAAAAACATTCAGTACTTC.

The chain uses TRBV29-1 and TRBJ1-3; the D is unclear. Trimming cost V 2 bases and J 0 bases, with 5 bases left between them. This CDR3 contains 13 residues. The germline gives CDR1 SQVTM, CDR2 ANQGSEA. In DNA form, the CDR3 reads TGCAGCGTTGAAAGGGTCTCTGGAAACACCATATATTTT. It translates to CSVERVSGNTIYF.

This clonotype was detected many times. The chain links TRBV4-1 to TRBJ2-1; 8 bases line up with TRBD1. After removal of 0 bases from V and 2 bases from J, the junction contained 3 bases not matched to a gene. The CDR3 is 16 amino acids. Germline V lookup: CDR1 MGHRA, CDR2 YSYEKL. The CDR3 here is CASSQDAGGTYNEQFF. The CDR3, as DNA: TGCGCCAGCAGCCAAGATGCAGGGGGCACCTACAATGAGCAGTTCTTC.

To note about this clonotype: A read error may be the cause here, since a much bigger clone is one base away. The rearrangement joins TRBV2 to TRBJ2-7, with D perhaps matching TRBD1 or TRBD2 (5 bases each). From germline, CDR1 is SNHLY and CDR2 FYNNEI. This CDR3 is 12 amino acids long. CDR3 nucleotide sequence: TGTGCCAGCAGGGGGACCTCCTACGAGCGGTACTTC. As protein: CASRGTSYERYF.

To note about this clonotype: This may come from a read error, since a much larger clone is one base off. V gene TRBV20-1 combines with J gene TRBJ2-5; 7 bases fit TRBD1. Unmatched junction bases numbered 12, after V lost 6 bases and J lost 11 bases. The CDR3 length is 12 residues. Germline V gene sequence: CDR1 DFQATT, CDR2 SNEGSKA (reference sequence). The CDR3 spells CSALGQDNEQYF. The CDR3 bases are TGCAGTGCCCTCGGACAGGACAATGAGCAGTACTTC.